This entry lists 16 T cell receptor beta chains sequenced from one sample in a study of Ad26.COV2.S vaccination and SARS-CoV-2 variants. Treatment in this sample: 19 received Ad26.COV2.S at low or high dose, single or two shots; roughly 5 received placebo; per-sample allocation not given. Sampling occurred on day 63 after the first vaccine or placebo injection. Clones were read by immunoSEQ multiplex PCR, and TCRdb kept only the in-frame ones, dropping some. The repertoire has 300,000 to 350,000 clones, 86% of them found once; the top ten carry around 1.9%. Specimen: peripheral blood, collected in a trial of Ad26.COV2.S vaccine versus placebo. These TCRs come from a person aged 18-65 years who received the Ad26.COV2.S COVID-19 vaccine or a placebo.

This chain joins TRBV5-4 and TRBJ2-6, with D possibly being TRBD2 (6 bases). Germline CDR1 is SGHNT and CDR2 is YYREEE (reference sequence). Trimming stripped 4 bases from V and 4 bases from J, with 12 bases between. CDR3 length: 15 residues. CDR3 DNA sequence: TGTGCCAGCAGCCCTGGGGGGTCAGGGGCCAACGTCCTGACTTTC. Translating gives CASSPGGSGANVLTF.

This rearrangement joins TRBV11-2 to TRBJ2-7; D remains ambiguous. V dropped 6 bases and J dropped 5 bases, with 20 bases sitting between them. Germline V gives CDR1 SGHAT, CDR2 FQNNGV. The CDR3 length is 15 residues. The CDR3 nucleotides are TGTGCCAGCAGATCCCCGACTGGTTTCTTCCACGAGCAGTACTTC. Its translation is CASRSPTGFFHEQYF.

The gene calls are TRBV12-5 and TRBJ2-4; TRBD1 agrees at 9 bases. The germline V gene has CDR1 LGHNT and CDR2 FRNRAP. Trimming removed 2 bases from V and 0 bases from J; junction bases left unmatched: 14. CDR3 length equals 20 residues. The CDR3 sequence: CASGLPSPGQGRGAKNIQYF. The CDR3 DNA is TGTGCTAGTGGTTTGCCGAGTCCGGGACAGGGAAGAGGAGCCAAAAACATTCAGTACTTC.

This chain connects TRBV6-5 to TRBJ2-4; D is ambiguous. The length of the CDR3 is 15 residues. V gave up 2 bases and J gave up 8 bases, with 16 bases separating them. The V gene's germline CDR1 is MNHEY and CDR2 SVGAGI. The CDR3 region has the DNA TGTGCCAGCAGTTACACAGACAACTTGGGTGACATTCAGTACTTC. Amino acids: CASSYTDNLGDIQYF.

The chain combines TRBV5-1 with TRBJ2-5; TRBD2 matches at 13 bases. Germline loops: CDR1 SGHRS, CDR2 YFSETQ. This CDR3 contains 16 residues. The V segment lost 5 bases and the J segment 5 bases; nucleotides outside the gene matches: 9. The CDR3 reads CASRPTGLAGLETQYF. The CDR3 nucleotides read TGCGCCAGCAGACCAACGGGACTAGCGGGGCTGGAGACCCAGTACTTC.

The J gene is TRBJ2-5, the V gene TRBV10-2; D is uncertain. The CDR3 sequence is 12 residues long. V was clipped by 4 bases and J by 5 bases, with 8 bases between them. Germline V gene data show CDR1 as WSHSY and CDR2 as SAAADI. In DNA form, the CDR3 reads TGCGCCAGCAGTGTCTCCGGGGAGACCCAGTACTTC. Its protein product is CASSVSGETQYF.

V and J are TRBV4-2 and TRBJ1-1; D might be TRBD1 (5 bases). V was trimmed by 0 bases and J by 4 bases, leaving 15 bases between them. Germline V gene sequence: CDR1 LGHNA, CDR2 YNFKEQ. CDR3 length: 16 amino acids. The CDR3 sequence is CASSQEPLGRGTEAFF. The CDR3 coding sequence is TGTGCCAGCAGCCAAGAGCCTCTGGGGAGGGGCACTGAAGCTTTCTTT.

The rearrangement links TRBV18 to TRBJ1-1; D is possibly TRBD1 (6 bases). The CDR3 runs 16 residues. The V end lost 3 bases, the J end lost 1 base, and 15 bases lay between the germline ends. The germline CDR1 and CDR2 sequences are KGHSH and LQKENI. The chain's CDR3 is CASSPRQARGNTEAFF. In DNA, the CDR3 is TGTGCCAGCTCACCCCGACAGGCCAGGGGGAACACTGAAGCTTTCTTT.

The rearrangement links TRBV7-9 to TRBJ1-1; no definite D call. The germline V and J ends were trimmed by 5 bases and 2 bases, with 6 bases remaining between them. Germline CDR1 reads SEHNR; CDR2 reads FQNEAQ (reference sequence). The CDR3 is made up of 12 amino acids. CDR3 DNA: TGTGCCAGCAGCCCTCTCAACACTGAAGCTTTCTTT. Its translation is CASSPLNTEAFF.

The chain couples TRBV14 to TRBJ1-3; 7 bases map to TRBD1. Losses at the gene ends were 4 bases for V and 0 bases for J; bases not matched to a gene: 6. The CDR3 runs to 16 residues. Germline V gene lookup returns CDR1 SGHDN and CDR2 FVKESK. CDR3 amino acids: CASSPGTAYSGNTIYF. CDR3 sequence (DNA): TGTGCCAGCAGCCCCGGGACAGCATACTCTGGAAACACCATATATTTT.

The rearrangement links TRBV6-5 to TRBJ1-2, with unresolved D. The V gene lost 0 bases and the J gene lost 4 bases, with 15 bases spanning the gap. The length of the CDR3 is 16 residues. Germline CDR1 reads MNHEY; CDR2 reads SVGAGI. In DNA form, the CDR3 reads TGTGCCAGCAGTTACTCGAGCCGGGAGGGAAGCTATGGCTACACCTTC. Protein sequence: CASSYSSREGSYGYTF.

The J gene is TRBJ1-5, the V gene TRBV18, with D tentatively TRBD1 (5 bases). CDR3 length: 15 amino acids. CDR1 is KGHSH and CDR2 is LQKENI in the germline V gene. The V and J ends lost 2 bases and 4 bases respectively, with 12 bases between them. This CDR3 reads CASSPTRDSNQPQHF. CDR3 DNA: TGTGCCAGCTCACCAACCCGGGACTCTAATCAGCCCCAGCATTTT. The full variable domain, with the rest looked up from reference TRBV18 and TRBJ1-5, is NAGVMQNPRHLVRRRGQEARLRCSPMKGHSHVYWYRQLPEEGLKFMVYLQKENIIDESGMPKERFSAEFPKEGPSILRIQQVVRGDSAAYFCASSPTRDSNQPQHFGDGTRLSIL.

This chain links TRBV7-9 with TRBJ1-6, with D perhaps matching TRBD1 (5 bases). CDR1 and CDR2 from the germline V gene are SEHNR and FQNEAQ (reference sequence). With 11 bases removed from V and 5 bases from J, the gap between germline ends came to 13 bases. The CDR3 extends over 13 amino acids. The CDR3 DNA reads TGTGCCGGAGGGGAAGGGAATAATTCACCCCTCCACTTT. Translation gives CAGGEGNNSPLHF.

The chain joins TRBV30 to TRBJ2-3, with D possibly TRBD1 on 6 matching bases. V was trimmed by 5 bases and J by 0 bases, leaving 18 bases between them. In germline, CDR1 is GTSNPN, CDR2 SVGIG (reference sequence). The CDR3 is made up of 16 amino acids. The CDR3 sequence is CAWGRGAGVSTDTQYF. The CDR3, as DNA: TGTGCCTGGGGGAGAGGGGCAGGGGTAAGCACAGATACGCAGTATTTT.

The table lists this clone with a few counts. The chain has TRBV5-5 and TRBJ1-1; D gene unclear. CDR1 and CDR2 from the germline V gene are SGHKS and YYEKEE (reference sequence). This CDR3 has 16 amino acids. Trimming shortened V by 0 bases and J by 5 bases, and 17 bases separated the two germline ends. CDR3 sequence reads: CASSLALRDGWTEAFF. DNA of the CDR3: TGTGCCAGCAGCTTGGCCCTTCGGGATGGGTGGACTGAAGCTTTCTTT.

The chain is built from TRBV5-4 and TRBJ2-7; maybe TRBD2 (6 bases). The V gene lost 4 bases and the J gene lost 6 bases, with 14 bases spanning the gap. Germline V gene lookup returns CDR1 SGHNT and CDR2 YYREEE (reference sequence). This CDR3 comprises 13 residues. CDR3 in amino acids: CASSQGLGGEQYF. The CDR3 DNA is TGTGCCAGCAGCCAGGGACTGGGCGGCGAGCAGTACTTC.